The present T cell receptor beta chain was sequenced within a study of OX40 agonist ivuxolimab in advanced cancers. Study at large: Aged roughly 23 to 90 with a mean of about 60 years, they were about 80% male. Three patients had partial responses: one hepatocellular carcinoma, two cutaneous melanoma.

A remark on this clone: Its target is unknown.

Trimming shortened V by 1 base and J by 3 bases, and 12 bases separated the two germline ends. CDR1 is MGHRA, CDR2 YSYEKL, per germline. CDR3 length: 15 amino acids. Study observations and caveats: Patients with a partial response at 0.1-3.0 mg/kg had among the lowest clonal expansion. Clonal expansion from baseline to week 6 occurred in both CD4+ and CD8+ T cells.

Generated by immunoSEQ multiplex PCR, the TCRdb table keeps only in-frame clones and is missing some. This table has tens of thousands of clones, around 91% appearing once. The sequence was collected from an adult with an advanced solid tumor such as melanoma, head and neck, liver or kidney cancer. This specimen consisted of CD4+ or CD8+ T cells sorted from blood, obtained in a trial of the OX40 agonist ivuxolimab. The gene calls are TRBV4-1 and TRBJ1-2, with D unresolved. DNA for the CDR3: TGCGCCAGCAGCCAAGTTATTGGGGTGGACTATGGCTACACCTTC. Translating it yields CASSQVIGVDYGYTF.